The 13 T cell receptor beta chains below come from one sample, sequenced in a study of shared clonotypes between healthy human individuals. Clones were read by immunoSEQ multiplex PCR, and TCRdb kept only the in-frame ones, dropping some. The top ten hold roughly 0.13% of the sample, which has roughly 2.4 million clones, approximately 94% seen once. Sequenced sample: naive CD4+ T cells sorted from blood. Subset in this sample: CD45RA+ positively selected. These receptors were collected from a man aged 18 to 30 in good health.

The chain combines TRBV25-1 with TRBJ2-1; D remains unclear. This CDR3 region has 15 residues. Germline V gene lookup returns CDR1 MGHDK and CDR2 SYGVNS. Trimming pared 4 bases from V and 0 bases from J, leaving 10 bases between. The DNA for the CDR3 is TGTGCCAGCAGTGTTCACGGTGTCTCCTACAATGAGCAGTTCTTC. The encoded protein is CASSVHGVSYNEQFF.

Details on this clone: Other DNA sequences in this sample translate to the same CDR3. The CDR3, as DNA: TGTGCCAGCAGCTTAGGACTAGCGGAAGAGACCCAGTACTTC. This encodes CASSLGLAEETQYF. The chain joins TRBV11-2 to TRBJ2-5; TRBD2 matches 9 bases. V gave up 1 base and J gave up 3 bases; unmatched junction bases: 0. The germline V gene encodes CDR1 SGHAT and CDR2 FQNNGV. This CDR3 is 14 amino acids long.

The chain has TRBV9 and TRBJ2-1; TRBD1 matches at 7 bases. Germline-derived CDR1 and CDR2 are SGDLS and YYNGEE. This CDR3 comprises 15 residues. Trimming cost V 3 bases and J 2 bases; bases outside gene matches: 5. CDR3 protein: CASSDRGAAYNEQFF. The DNA for the CDR3 is TGTGCCAGCAGCGACAGGGGCGCCGCCTACAATGAGCAGTTCTTC.

The chain has TRBV11-2 and TRBJ2-7; no reliable D call. The CDR3 covers 11 residues. Germline V lookup: CDR1 SGHAT, CDR2 FQNNGV. Trimming stripped 8 bases from V and 4 bases from J, with 9 bases between. CDR3 sequence reads: CASGLYYEQYF. DNA of the CDR3: TGTGCCAGCGGATTATATTACGAGCAGTACTTC.

The chain combines TRBV5-1 with TRBJ2-7; D is perhaps TRBD1 (6 bases). The CDR3 sequence is 15 residues long. Germline CDR1 SGHRS, CDR2 YFSETQ. V lost 4 bases, J lost 0 bases, and 14 bases lay in between. The chain's CDR3 is CASSGIGQSSYEQYF. CDR3 coding DNA: TGCGCCAGCAGCGGCATCGGACAGAGCTCCTACGAGCAGTACTTC.

The chain's CDR3 is CASSLRVDTQYF. CDR3 bases: TGTGCCAGCAGCTTGAGGGTGGATACGCAGTATTTT. This rearrangement joins TRBV7-2 to TRBJ2-3; the D gene is possibly TRBD2 (5 bases). In germline, CDR1 is SGHTA, CDR2 FQGNSA. V dropped 3 bases and J dropped 6 bases, with 7 bases sitting between them. The CDR3 sequence is 12 residues long.

The chain has TRBV7-3 and TRBJ2-7; a possible D gene is TRBD1 (6 bases). The V and J ends lost 2 bases and 4 bases respectively, with 12 bases between them. Per the germline V gene, CDR1 is SGHTA and CDR2 is FQGTGA. CDR3 length: 14 residues. CDR3 sequence (DNA): TGTGCCAGCAGCTTACAGGGGAGTGGATACGAGCAGTACTTC. It yields the protein CASSLQGSGYEQYF.

The chain has TRBV4-1 and TRBJ2-7; a possible D gene is TRBD1 (6 bases). There are 14 residues in the CDR3. From germline, CDR1 is MGHRA and CDR2 YSYEKL. V lost 0 bases and J 2 bases, leaving 8 bases between the germline ends. Here the CDR3 reads CASSQEQGPYEQYF. In DNA, the CDR3 is TGCGCCAGCAGCCAAGAACAGGGCCCCTACGAGCAGTACTTC.

The V gene is TRBV2, the J gene TRBJ1-4; maybe TRBD1 (5 bases). V lost 7 bases and J lost 3, with 15 bases in between. The germline CDR1 and CDR2 sequences are SNHLY and FYNNEI. The CDR3 contains 15 residues. The CDR3 bases are TGTGCCAGCACCCCAACCGGGACCGCTAATGAAAAACTGTTTTTT. It encodes CASTPTGTANEKLFF.

The chain couples TRBV2 to TRBJ2-3, with D possibly TRBD1 on 6 matching bases. Germline V gene data show CDR1 as SNHLY and CDR2 as FYNNEI. With 2 bases removed from V and 4 bases from J, the gap between germline ends came to 16 bases. The CDR3 runs 16 residues. CDR3: CASSEKGVARSDTQYF. The CDR3 DNA reads TGTGCCAGCAGTGAAAAGGGGGTAGCCCGGTCAGATACGCAGTATTTT.

J is TRBJ2-1 and V is TRBV7-2; the match to TRBD1 covers 8 bases. J was trimmed by 7 bases and V by 8 bases; bases with no gene match: 7. The CDR3 runs 13 residues. Per the germline V gene, CDR1 is SGHTA and CDR2 is FQGNSA. CDR3 DNA: TGTGCCAGCGGCAAGCGGACAGGGAATGAGCAGTTCTTC. Translating it yields CASGKRTGNEQFF. The complete variable domain, with remaining parts taken from reference TRBV7-2 and TRBJ2-1, reads GAGVSQSPSNKVTEKGKDVELRCDPISGHTALYWYRQSLGQGLEFLIYFQGNSAPDKSGLPSDRFSAERTGGSVSTLTIQRTQQEDSAVYLCASGKRTGNEQFFGPGTRLTVL.

In the case of this clone: Other DNA sequences within the sample encode an identical CDR3. The chain employs TRBV11-2 and TRBJ1-2; no definite D call. The germline V gene has CDR1 SGHAT and CDR2 FQNNGV. Trimming took off 0 bases at V and 4 bases at J, with 6 bases between the two ends. The CDR3 loop spans 13 amino acids. The DNA for the CDR3 is TGTGCCAGCAGCTTAGATCGGACCTATGGCTACACCTTC. Its translation: CASSLDRTYGYTF.

The genes are TRBV6-4 and TRBJ2-1; TRBD2 matches at 7 bases. The V and J ends lost 4 bases and 9 bases, in that order; junction bases with no gene match: 9. This CDR3 has 14 residues. Germline CDR1 reads MRHNA; CDR2 reads SNTAGT. The CDR3 nucleotides read TGTGCCAGCAGTGTAAGCGGGGCCCACGGTGAGCAGTTCTTC. Translating it yields CASSVSGAHGEQFF.